The rows below give T cell receptor beta chains drawn from one sample of a study of cytomegalovirus exposure and HLA in healthy donors. The protocol was immunoSEQ multiplex PCR, while the TCRdb copy is restricted to in-frame clones and leaves out a portion. The data contain some 150,000 clones, approximately 91% of them singletons. Material: PBMCs. These receptors all come from a woman younger than 30 in good health and CMV-seropositive. Both conserved end residues are part of each CDR3. A D gene is named only where the DNA matches it firmly. Size is stated for part of the rows, as once, few or many counts, or as a class when the clone is expanded.

abundance: -
d_gene: TRBD1
len: 15
v_gene: TRBV5-4
j_gene: TRBJ1-4
CDR3nt: TGTGCCAGCAGCTTAGGACAGGGGCTTAATGAAAAACTGTTTTTT
CDR3aa: CASSLGQGLNEKLFF

abundance: -
d_gene: -
len: 15
v_gene: TRBV30
j_gene: TRBJ2-1
CDR3nt: TGTGCCTGGAGTGTACCGGCAGGGGTTTACAATGAGCAGTTCTTC
CDR3aa: CAWSVPAGVYNEQFF

abundance: -
d_gene: TRBD1
len: 16
v_gene: TRBV11-3
j_gene: TRBJ2-1
CDR3nt: TGTGCCAGCAGCTTAGATTTGTCAGGGGGCTACAATGAGCAGTTCTTC
CDR3aa: CASSLDLSGGYNEQFF

abundance: -
d_gene: -
len: 14
v_gene: TRBV9
j_gene: TRBJ1-3
CDR3nt: TGTGCCAGCAGCGTAGCTTATGCTGGAAACACCATATATTTT
CDR3aa: CASSVAYAGNTIYF

abundance: -
d_gene: -
len: 14
v_gene: TRBV7-3
j_gene: TRBJ2-3
CDR3nt: TGTGCCAGCAGCCGTGGCGGCAGCACAGATACGCAGTATTTT
CDR3aa: CASSRGGSTDTQYF

abundance: -
d_gene: TRBD2
len: 14
v_gene: TRBV7-6
j_gene: TRBJ2-5
CDR3nt: TGTGCCAGCAGCTTAGTTGCGGGAGGGGAGACCCAGTACTTC
CDR3aa: CASSLVAGGETQYF

abundance: -
d_gene: TRBD2
len: 13
v_gene: TRBV10-3
j_gene: TRBJ2-1
CDR3nt: TGTGCCATCAGTCGAGAGAGCGGGAGGGGGCAGTTCTTC
CDR3aa: CAISRESGRGQFF

abundance: -
d_gene: TRBD1
len: 13
v_gene: TRBV6-1
j_gene: TRBJ1-1
CDR3nt: TGTGCCAGCGGGGACAGAGGGAACACTGAAGCTTTCTTT
CDR3aa: CASGDRGNTEAFF

abundance: -
d_gene: -
len: 15
v_gene: TRBV7-9
j_gene: TRBJ2-7
CDR3nt: TGTGCCAGCAGCTTAGAGGCAGGCTCATCCTACGAGCAGTACTTC
CDR3aa: CASSLEAGSSYEQYF

abundance: once
d_gene: TRBD1
len: 16
v_gene: TRBV9
j_gene: TRBJ1-3
CDR3nt: TGTGCCAGCAGCCCCAGACAGGGGATAGCTGGAAACACCATATATTTT
CDR3aa: CASSPRQGIAGNTIYF